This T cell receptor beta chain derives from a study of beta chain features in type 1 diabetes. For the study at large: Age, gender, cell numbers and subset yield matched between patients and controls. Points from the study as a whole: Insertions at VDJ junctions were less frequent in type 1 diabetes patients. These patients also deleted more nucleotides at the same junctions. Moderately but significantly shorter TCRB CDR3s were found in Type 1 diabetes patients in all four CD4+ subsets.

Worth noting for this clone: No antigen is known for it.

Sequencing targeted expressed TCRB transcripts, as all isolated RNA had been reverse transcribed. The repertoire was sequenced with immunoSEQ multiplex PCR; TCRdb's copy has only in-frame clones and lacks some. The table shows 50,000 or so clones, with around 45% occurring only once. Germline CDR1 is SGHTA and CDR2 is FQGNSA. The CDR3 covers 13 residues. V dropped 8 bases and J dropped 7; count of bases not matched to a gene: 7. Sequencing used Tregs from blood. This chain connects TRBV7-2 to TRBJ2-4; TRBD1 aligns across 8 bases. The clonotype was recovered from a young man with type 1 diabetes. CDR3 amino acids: CASGDRSRNIQYF. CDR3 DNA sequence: TGTGCCAGCGGGGACAGGTCACGGAACATTCAGTACTTC.